This T cell receptor (beta chain) derives from a study of cytomegalovirus exposure and HLA in healthy donors. Researchers ran the PCR with 60 Vbeta and 13 Jbeta primers. Here immunoSEQ multiplex PCR was the method, and the copy in TCRdb shows in-frame clones only, minus some. The sample includes some 150,000 clones, over 60% of them seen just once. Donors had nominal health at sampling but likely had unrecorded immune exposures. This CDR3 spans 11 amino acids. Germline V gene sequence: CDR1 SQVTM, CDR2 ANQGSEA. V was trimmed by 3 bases and J by 5 bases, leaving 7 bases between them. Specimen: PBMCs. The source is a woman aged 25 to 45 in good health and CMV-seronegative. The chain recombines TRBV29-1 with TRBJ1-1; D possibly corresponds to TRBD1 (5 bases). Here the CDR3 reads CSVDKGTEAFF. CDR3 nucleotide sequence: TGCAGCGTTGATAAGGGGACTGAAGCTTTCTTT.